These 27 T cell receptor beta chains were sequenced from one sample in a study of blood T cell repertoires in COVID-19. The table came from immunoSEQ multiplex PCR; TCRdb's copy has only in-frame clones and leaves some out. This sample has around 620,000 clones; about 87% occur once, and the top ten carry under 0.3%. The sample was peripheral blood. The receptors derive from a woman between 18 and 29 years old with acute or convalescent COVID-19.

The V gene is TRBV29-1, the J gene TRBJ1-1; maybe TRBD1 (6 bases). In germline, CDR1 is SQVTM, CDR2 ANQGSEA. The germline V and J ends were trimmed by 6 bases and 1 base, with 12 bases remaining between them. The CDR3 runs to 13 residues. The CDR3 region is CSVSTGANTEAFF. The CDR3 nucleotides are TGCAGCGTATCGACAGGAGCGAACACTGAAGCTTTCTTT.

The V call is TRBV12-3 or TRBV12-4, the J call TRBJ1-2; 7 bases agree with TRBD1. The junction had 4 bases not matched to a gene; V was cut back by 3 bases and J by 6 bases. The CDR3 sequence is 13 residues long. CDR3 region: CASSFTGEDGYTF. Here the CDR3 DNA reads TGTGCCAGCAGTTTTACAGGGGAGGATGGCTACACCTTC.

The gene calls are TRBV2 and TRBJ2-6, with D possibly matching TRBD1 (7 bases). This CDR3 has 15 amino acids. Trimming removed 4 bases at V and 4 bases at J, with 11 bases between. Germline lookup yields CDR1 SNHLY and CDR2 FYNNEI. The CDR3 protein is CASSVEGAGANVLTF. The CDR3 DNA follows: TGTGCCAGCAGTGTGGAGGGGGCCGGGGCCAACGTCCTGACTTTC.

As concerns this clone: The sample carries other DNA sequences with the same CDR3. The CDR3 sequence is CASSLRLNTEAFF. CDR3 sequence (DNA): TGTGCCAGCAGTTTACGCCTAAACACTGAAGCTTTCTTT. This chain connects TRBV12-3 or TRBV12-4 to TRBJ1-1; D is unresolved. V was clipped by 2 bases and J by 2 bases, with 6 bases between them. The CDR3 runs to 13 residues.

The genes are TRBV6-5 and TRBJ1-1; 7 nucleotides align to TRBD1. The germline V gene has CDR1 MNHEY and CDR2 SVGAGI. The CDR3 covers 13 residues. V gave up 3 bases and J gave up 11 bases; unmatched junction bases: 9. Written as DNA, the CDR3 is TGTGCCAGCAGTTATGACAGGGAAAGGGAGGCTTTCTTT. It yields the protein CASSYDREREAFF.

The rearrangement links TRBV9 to TRBJ1-2, with D unresolved. The germline CDR1 and CDR2 sequences are SGDLS and YYNGEE. V was pared by 3 bases and J by 4 bases, with 25 bases between. The CDR3 loop spans 18 amino acids. The CDR3 nucleotides are TGTGCCAGCAGCGCAAGATTATATTGGCCCCGAGGTCCCTATGGCTACACCTTC. Its protein is CASSARLYWPRGPYGYTF. The variable domain in full, with the rest retrieved from reference TRBV9 and TRBJ1-2, is DSGVTQTPKHLITATGQRVTLRCSPRSGDLSVYWYQQSLDQGLQFLIQYYNGEERAKGNILERFSAQQFPDLHSELNLSSLELGDSALYFCASSARLYWPRGPYGYTFGSGTRLTVV.

The chain carries TRBV29-1 and TRBJ2-2, with TRBD2 matching over 11 bases. The length of the CDR3 is 15 residues. CDR1 and CDR2 from the germline V gene are SQVTM and ANQGSEA. V lost 5 bases, J lost 5 bases, and 7 bases stayed unmatched. CDR3 residues: CSVRSSGGRTGELFF. In DNA, the CDR3 is TGCAGCGTTCGTTCTAGCGGGGGGCGGACCGGGGAGCTGTTTTTT.

The genes are TRBV30 and TRBJ2-7; D may be TRBD1 (5 bases). Trimming took off 0 bases at V and 3 bases at J, with 15 bases between the two ends. Germline CDR1 is GTSNPN and CDR2 is SVGIG (reference sequence). CDR3 length: 15 residues. As DNA, the CDR3 is TGTGCCTGGAGTGTAGACCTAACAGGCTTCTACGAGCAGTACTTC. Translating gives CAWSVDLTGFYEQYF.

This chain joins TRBV5-1 and TRBJ2-3, with D possibly TRBD1 on 5 matching bases. Trimming removed 0 bases at V and 2 bases at J, with 16 bases between. Looked up from germline, CDR1 is SGHRS and CDR2 is YFSETQ. The CDR3 totals 17 residues. The CDR3 reads CASSLAPGRGPTDTQYF. As DNA, the CDR3 is TGCGCCAGCAGCTTGGCCCCAGGTAGGGGTCCCACAGATACGCAGTATTTT.

The CDR3 spells CASSPNPPGSSNTGELFF. The DNA of the CDR3 is TGTGCCAGCAGCCCTAACCCCCCCGGGAGTTCAAACACCGGGGAGCTGTTTTTT. The rearrangement links TRBV11-3 to TRBJ2-2, with a tentative D call TRBD2 (6 bases). Trimming took off 5 bases at V and 2 bases at J, with 21 bases between the two ends. The CDR3 totals 18 residues. Germline V gene data show CDR1 as SGHNT and CDR2 as YENEEA.

J is TRBJ1-2 and V is TRBV3-1 (or the pseudogene TRBV3-2); D gene uncertain. The CDR3 length is 15 residues. Germline CDR1 and CDR2: LGHDT and YNNKEL (reference sequence). Between the trimmed V and J ends, which lost 3 bases and 4 bases, there was a span of 15 bases. The CDR3 coding sequence is TGTGCCAGCAGCCAGACTCGGCAGTCGCTCTATGGCTACACCTTC. As protein: CASSQTRQSLYGYTF.

This clone was picked up one time. This sequence joins TRBV7-9 and TRBJ2-7; D ambiguous. Trimming removed 7 bases from V and 0 bases from J, with 19 bases in between. The CDR3 length is 16 residues. The germline CDR1 and CDR2 sequences are SEHNR and FQNEAQ (reference sequence). The CDR3 DNA is TGTGCCAGCACCAATCGACAAAGATCGAGCTCCTACGAGCAGTACTTC. It translates to CASTNRQRSSSYEQYF.

V gene TRBV5-6 combines with J gene TRBJ2-3, with 9 bases aligning to TRBD1. CDR3 length: 14 residues. Trimming at V came to 3 bases and at J to 3 bases, leaving 2 bases not matched to a gene. Germline CDR1 reads SGHDT; CDR2 reads YYEEEE. The DNA of the CDR3 is TGTGCCAGCAGCTGGGGACAGGGTACAGATACGCAGTATTTT. It codes for CASSWGQGTDTQYF.

This clone is a singleton in its sample. The chain is built from TRBV12-5 and TRBJ1-2, with TRBD1 matching 10 bases. Per germline, CDR1 LGHNT and CDR2 FRNRAP. There are 18 residues in the CDR3. V trimming: 2 bases; J trimming: 6 bases; junction bases outside the gene matches: 15. This chain's CDR3 is CASGLTRTGGGIENGYTF. CDR3 nucleotide sequence: TGTGCTAGTGGTTTGACCCGGACAGGGGGTGGTATAGAGAATGGCTACACCTTC.

DNA of the CDR3: TGCAGCGTCAGGGAAGGAAATACGGAAAAACTGTTTTTT. Its translation: CSVREGNTEKLFF. The rearrangement joins TRBV29-1 to TRBJ1-4, with D possibly TRBD1 on 5 matching bases. The germline V gene encodes CDR1 SQVTM and CDR2 ANQGSEA. The CDR3 contains 13 residues. Trimming pared 6 bases from V and 8 bases from J, leaving 16 bases between.

The chain has TRBV21-1 and TRBJ1-5; the table calls TRBD1, which could not be checked here. TRBV21-1 is marked as a pseudogene. The CDR3 extends over 15 amino acids. CDR3 sequence (DNA): TGTGCCAGCAGCAATGGACAGGGTGGGGAGGTGCCCCAGCATTTT. Translation gives CASSNGQGGEVPQHF.

The J gene is TRBJ2-1, the V gene TRBV30; 9 nucleotides match TRBD2. CDR1 is GTSNPN and CDR2 is SVGIG in the germline V gene (reference sequence). V shed 5 bases, J shed 0 bases, and the junction held 14 bases outside the gene matches. The CDR3 contains 18 residues. CDR3 sequence (DNA): TGTGCCTGGCGCAGCGGGACTAGCAAATTTAACTCCTACAATGAGCAGTTCTTC. This gives the protein CAWRSGTSKFNSYNEQFF.

This chain uses TRBV7-6 with TRBJ2-1; 9 nucleotides align to TRBD1. The CDR3 extends over 14 amino acids. With 3 bases clipped from V and 8 bases from J, the junction kept 5 bases outside the gene matches. The germline gives CDR1 SGHVS, CDR2 FNYEAQ. In DNA, the CDR3 is TGTGCCAGCAGCTTGGGGACAGGGTTCGATGAGCAGTTCTTC. This encodes CASSLGTGFDEQFF.

This clone was detected only once. The chain links TRBV3-1 (or the pseudogene TRBV3-2) to TRBJ1-4; TRBD1 is a possible D gene (5 bases). Germline CDR1 LGHDT, CDR2 YNNKEL (reference sequence). The CDR3 has 14 residues. With 1 base removed from V and 7 bases from J, the gap between germline ends came to 10 bases. DNA for the CDR3: TGTGCCAGCAGCCAAGGGAGGAGGGGTGAAAAACTGTTTTTT. Translated, it gives CASSQGRRGEKLFF.

This chain connects TRBV27 to TRBJ1-5; D gene uncertain. Trimming stripped 8 bases from V and 0 bases from J, with 11 bases between. This CDR3 region has 14 residues. CDR1 is MNHEY and CDR2 is SMNVEV in the germline V gene (reference sequence). The CDR3 nucleotides are TGTGCCAGCTCGAGCGTTAATAGCAATCAGCCCCAGCATTTT. It codes for CASSSVNSNQPQHF.

The rearrangement joins TRBV12-3 or TRBV12-4 to TRBJ2-2; D call uncertain. Trimming stripped 3 bases from V and 6 bases from J, with 8 bases between. The CDR3 spans 13 residues. CDR3 amino acids: CASSFLIPGELFF. In DNA form, the CDR3 reads TGTGCCAGCAGTTTTCTAATTCCCGGGGAGCTGTTTTTT.

V gene TRBV2 combines with J gene TRBJ2-3, with D maybe TRBD2 (5 bases). Trimming cost V 6 bases and J 0 bases, with 10 bases left between them. This CDR3 has 14 residues. Germline assignment: CDR1 SNHLY and CDR2 FYNNEI. This CDR3 reads CASSRTFSTDTQYF. The DNA for the CDR3 is TGTGCCAGCAGCCGGACTTTCAGCACAGATACGCAGTATTTT. Full variable domain (remainder filled in from reference TRBV2 and TRBJ2-3): EPEVTQTPSHQVTQMGQEVILRCVPISNHLYFYWYRQILGQKVEFLVSFYNNEISEKSEIFDDQFSVERPDGSNFTLKIRSTKLEDSAMYFCASSRTFSTDTQYFGPGTRLTVL.

In DNA, the CDR3 is TGCGCCAGCAGCTTGGGCCCACAGGGACCGCGAACAACTGAAGCTTTCTTT. It translates to CASSLGPQGPRTTEAFF. This chain uses TRBV5-1 with TRBJ1-1; D possibly corresponds to TRBD1 (6 bases). The CDR3 extends over 17 amino acids. Germline-derived CDR1 and CDR2 are SGHRS and YFSETQ. V dropped 0 bases and J dropped 5 bases, with 20 bases sitting between them.

Only a few counts were recorded for this clone. V and J are TRBV27 and TRBJ1-2; 7 bases line up with TRBD1. J lost 11 bases, V lost 0 bases, and 6 bases had no gene match. This CDR3 spans 13 amino acids. Germline CDR1 MNHEY, CDR2 SMNVEV (reference sequence). The CDR3 spells CASSLSPTGEYTF. CDR3 DNA: TGTGCCAGCAGTTTATCTCCAACAGGGGAATACACCTTC.

The rearrangement uses TRBV10-1 and TRBJ2-3; a weak D match, TRBD2 (6 bases). Per germline, CDR1 WNHNN and CDR2 SYGVQD (reference sequence). CDR3 length equals 14 residues. V was cut by 5 bases and J by 0 bases, with 9 bases left in between. CDR3 amino acids: CASSRESSTDTQYF. In DNA, the CDR3 is TGCGCCAGCAGTCGGGAGTCTAGCACAGATACGCAGTATTTT.

The V gene is TRBV28, the J gene TRBJ1-1, with 9 bases matching TRBD1. V shed 5 bases, J shed 4 bases, and the junction held 8 bases outside the gene matches. The CDR3 length is 15 residues. CDR1 is MDHEN and CDR2 is SYDVKM in the germline V gene. The CDR3 DNA follows: TGTGCCAGCAGTCTAGACAGGGGGTGGGGCACTGAAGCTTTCTTT. Protein product: CASSLDRGWGTEAFF.

The J gene is TRBJ2-5, the V gene TRBV5-6, with 12 bases fitting TRBD1. The CDR3 has 16 residues. Germline CDR1 reads SGHDT; CDR2 reads YYEEEE. Trimming took 4 bases from V and 5 from J; bases not matched to a gene: 9. The CDR3 here is CASSRSGTGGEETQYF. The CDR3 region has the DNA TGTGCCAGCAGCCGCTCCGGGACAGGGGGCGAGGAGACCCAGTACTTC.